Listed here are 11 T cell receptor beta chains from one sample, sequenced in a study of T cells in Graves' hyperthyroidism and ophthalmopathy (dated by TCRdb to about 2019). Receptor amplification or capture employed multiplex PCR. Instrument used: Illumina HiSeq 2000. Amplification of TCR beta CDR3 regions was carried out from RNA transcripts. The TCR CDR3 was subjected to a first round of RT-PCR using the HTBI primer set and the Qiagen OneStep RT-PCR kit. Using fastp at Q25 and MiXCR, TCRdb reprocessed the public reads and kept productive beta chains. Identical CDR3 protein sequences are pooled into one entry, listed with their most common genes and DNA. The sample table lists approximately 400,000 distinct CDR3 sequences, over 11% of them with a count of one. In total, the top ten clones hold approximately 9.9% of the sample. Material: blood. The receptor source for this set is a woman aged 55-70 years with Graves' hyperthyroidism.

This clonotype has a count of ten or more. The rearrangement links TRBV11-2 to TRBJ1-5, with a weak D call TRBD1 (6 bases). The CDR3 runs 16 residues. Trimming took off 5 bases at V and 4 bases at J, with 18 bases between the two ends. Germline V gene data show CDR1 as SGHAT and CDR2 as FQNNGV. The CDR3 loop reads CASSPTFGGENQPQHF. In DNA, the CDR3 is TGTGCCAGCAGCCCCACTTTTGGGGGCGAGAATCAGCCCCAGCATTTT.

This clonotype was recorded many times. This rearrangement joins TRBV28 to TRBJ2-3, with 7 positions matching TRBD1. CDR1 and CDR2 (germline): MDHEN, SYDVKM. The ends lost 6 bases at V and 5 bases at J; junction bases unmatched: 14. The length of the CDR3 is 16 residues. The CDR3 region is CASSRTDRDLIDTQYF. In nucleotides, the CDR3 is TGTGCCAGCAGCCGGACCGACAGGGATTTGATAGATACGCAGTATTTT.

This clonotype appeared many times. The rearrangement joins TRBV30 to TRBJ2-7; TRBD1 matches at 7 bases. CDR3 length: 14 residues. Trimming took 5 bases from V and 7 from J; bases not matched to a gene: 14. In germline, CDR1 is GTSNPN, CDR2 SVGIG (reference sequence). CDR3 nucleotides: TGTGCCTGGGGCCATGGGGGACAGTTTGTTGAGCAGTACTTC. This codes for CAWGHGGQFVEQYF. Full variable domain (outside the CDR3, taken from reference TRBV30 and TRBJ2-7): SQTIHQWPATLVQPVGSPLSLECTVEGTSNPNLYWYRQAAGRGLQLLFYSVGIGQISSEVPQNLSASRPQDRQFILSSKKLLLSDSGFYLCAWGHGGQFVEQYFGPGTRLTVT.

This clonotype was recorded once. This may be a read error, as it is one base from a much larger clone. The chain carries TRBV12-3 or TRBV12-4 and TRBJ2-3; the D is unclear. The CDR3 is made up of 14 amino acids. The CDR3 loop is CAGSSDPRTDTQYF. The CDR3 nucleotides read TGTGCCGGCAGTTCTGACCCTCGCACAGATACGCAGTATTTT.

V usage is TRBV11-2 and J usage is TRBJ1-2; 8 bases agree with TRBD1. The germline V gene has CDR1 SGHAT and CDR2 FQNNGV. The junction had 17 bases not matched to a gene; V was cut back by 4 bases and J by 4 bases. The CDR3 sequence is 18 residues long. The DNA of the CDR3 is TGTGCCAGCAGCTCGCCCAGACAGGGGAGGCGTCTTTTCTATGGCTACACCTTC. This translates into CASSSPRQGRRLFYGYTF. The full variable domain, completed using reference TRBV11-2 and TRBJ1-2, is EAGVAQSPRYKIIEKRQSVAFWCNPISGHATLYWYQQILGQGPKLLIQFQNNGVVDDSQLPKDRFSAERLKGVDSTLKIQPAKLEDSAVYLCASSSPRQGRRLFYGYTFGSGTRLTVV.

This clonotype has at least ten counts. The V and J genes are TRBV5-1 and TRBJ2-3; possible D gene TRBD2, 6 bases. Between the trimmed V and J ends, which lost 4 bases and 0 bases, there was a span of 12 bases. Germline assignment: CDR1 SGHRS and CDR2 YFSETQ. This CDR3 comprises 15 residues. The CDR3 DNA reads as TGCGCCAGCAGCCCATACGGGACTAGCACAGATACGCAGTATTTT. Amino acids: CASSPYGTSTDTQYF.

Details on this clonotype: A clone one base away is much larger, so this may be a read error. This rearrangement joins TRBV28 to TRBJ2-1; tentatively, D is TRBD1 or TRBD2 (5 bases each). CDR1 is MDHEN and CDR2 is SYDVKM in the germline V gene. The CDR3 is made up of 13 amino acids. In nucleotides, the CDR3 is TGTGGCAGCATCCGGGCTGGGGGCAATGAGCAGTTCTTC. This encodes CGSIRAGGNEQFF.

Ten or more counts support this clonotype. The V gene is TRBV2, the J gene TRBJ2-3; no clear D. V lost 2 bases and J 7 bases, leaving 4 bases between the germline ends. Germline-derived CDR1 and CDR2 are SNHLY and FYNNEI. CDR3 length equals 11 residues. CDR3 region: CASSESYTQYF. The CDR3 DNA sequence: TGTGCCAGCAGTGAATCGTATACGCAGTATTTT.

This clonotype showed up many times. This chain connects TRBV3-1 to TRBJ2-1; 7 bases map to TRBD2. J was trimmed by 10 bases and V by 4 bases; bases with no gene match: 10. Germline CDR1 reads LGHDT; CDR2 reads YNNKEL (reference sequence). The CDR3 length is 14 residues. In DNA form, the CDR3 reads TGTGCCAGCAGCCTTTTGAGGGAGGGCCGCGAGCAGTTCTTC. Encoded protein: CASSLLREGREQFF.

This clonotype was seen repeatedly, ten times or more. CDR3 nucleotide sequence: TGTGCCAGCCCCGCCTCGACAGGCTTGAACACTGAAGCTTTCTTT. Amino acid sequence: CASPASTGLNTEAFF. V is TRBV28 and J is TRBJ1-1; weak D call: TRBD1 (6 bases). V dropped 8 bases and J dropped 0 bases, with 16 bases sitting between them. CDR1 is MDHEN and CDR2 is SYDVKM in the germline V gene. The CDR3 extends over 15 amino acids.

This clonotype has at least ten counts. V usage is TRBV20-1 and J usage is TRBJ2-5; D not resolved. Germline-derived CDR1 and CDR2 are DFQATT and SNEGSKA (reference sequence). The V end was cut by 2 bases, the J end by 0 bases, with 10 bases between. The CDR3 is 14 amino acids. For the CDR3, the DNA is TGCAGTGCTAGACGTCCGCGATACCAAGAGACCCAGTACTTC. Translation: CSARRPRYQETQYF.